The present T cell receptor beta chain was sequenced within a study of identical twins. cDNA carried unique molecular identifiers, and a universal primer site was added by template switching. TCRdb independently ran MiXCR on the 5' RACE reads; one entry per CDR3 protein. The sample lists about 530,000 distinct CDR3 sequences, 20% to 25% seen once, with 0.48% in the top ten. In regard to this clonotype: What it binds is unknown.

Findings and caveats of the study: Part of the zero-insertion signal could reflect confounding by invariant MAIT and iNKT cells.

CDR1 is SGHAT and CDR2 is FQNNGV in the germline V gene. The CDR3 contains 18 residues. The J segment lost 0 bases and the V segment lost 4 bases, leaving 8 bases of the junction unmatched. The same data also went into a second study, on yellow fever vaccine responses in identical twins.

V gene TRBV11-2 combines with J gene TRBJ2-3; 12 nucleotides line up with TRBD2. The TCR comes from a woman aged 18-29 years in good health. The material sequenced was CD4+ T cells sorted from blood. CDR3 DNA sequence: TGTGCCAGCAGCTCTAAAGGACTAGCGGGACGGAGCACAGATACGCAGTATTTT. Protein: CASSSKGLAGRSTDTQYF.